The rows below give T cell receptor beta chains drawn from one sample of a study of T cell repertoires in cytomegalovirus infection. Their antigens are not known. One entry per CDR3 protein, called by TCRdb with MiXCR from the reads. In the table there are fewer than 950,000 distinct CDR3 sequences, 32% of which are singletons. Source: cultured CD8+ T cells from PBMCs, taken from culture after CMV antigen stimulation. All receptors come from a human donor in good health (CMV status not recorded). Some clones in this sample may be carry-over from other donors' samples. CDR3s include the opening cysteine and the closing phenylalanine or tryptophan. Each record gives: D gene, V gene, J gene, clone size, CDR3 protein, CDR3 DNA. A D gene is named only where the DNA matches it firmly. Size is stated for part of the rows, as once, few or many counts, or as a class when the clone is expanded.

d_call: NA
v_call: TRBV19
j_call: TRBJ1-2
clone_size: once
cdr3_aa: CASSMGGELIYGYTF
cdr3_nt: TGTGCCAGTAGTATGGGGGGTGAGCTCATCTATGGCTACACCTTC

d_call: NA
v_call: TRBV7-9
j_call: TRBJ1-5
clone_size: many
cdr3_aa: CASSRGPNQPQHF
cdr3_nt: TGTGCCAGCAGCAGGGGCCCAAATCAGCCCCAGCATTTT

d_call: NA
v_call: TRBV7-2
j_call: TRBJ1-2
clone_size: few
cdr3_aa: CASSLTDGGNYGYTF
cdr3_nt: TGTGCCAGCAGCTTAACTGACGGGGGGAACTATGGCTACACCTTC

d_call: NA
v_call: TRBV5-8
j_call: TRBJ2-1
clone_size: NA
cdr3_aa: CASSLVLGDYNEQFF
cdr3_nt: TGTGCCAGCAGCTTGGTCCTTGGCGATTACAATGAGCAGTTCTTC

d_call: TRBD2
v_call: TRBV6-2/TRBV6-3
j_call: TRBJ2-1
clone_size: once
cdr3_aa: CASSYSKEAGGSYNEQFF
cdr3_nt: TGTGCCAGCAGTTACTCGAAGGAGGCGGGGGGATCCTACAATGAGCAGTTCTTC

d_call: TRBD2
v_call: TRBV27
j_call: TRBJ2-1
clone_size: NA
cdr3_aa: CASSSPTSGGYEQFF
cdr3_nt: TGTGCCAGCAGTTCCCCGACTAGCGGGGGGTACGAGCAGTTCTTC

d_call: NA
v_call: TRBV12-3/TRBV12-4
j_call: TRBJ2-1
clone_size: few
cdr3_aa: CASSASYVSYNEQFF
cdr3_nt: TGTGCCAGCAGTGCGTCCTACGTCTCCTACAATGAGCAGTTCTTC

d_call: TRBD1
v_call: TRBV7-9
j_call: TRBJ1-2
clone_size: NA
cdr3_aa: CASSTTDGVRGLNYGYTF
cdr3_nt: TGTGCCAGCAGCACTACGGACGGCGTCAGGGGGCTAAACTATGGCTACACCTTC

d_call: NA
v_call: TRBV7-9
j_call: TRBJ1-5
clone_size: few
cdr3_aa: CASSPFRSQPQHF
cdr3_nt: TGTGCCAGCAGCCCCTTCCGGTCACAGCCCCAGCATTTT

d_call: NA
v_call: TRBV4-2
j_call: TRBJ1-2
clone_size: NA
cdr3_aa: CASSQVEAGNGYTF
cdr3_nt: TGTGCCAGCAGCCAAGTGGAGGCAGGGAATGGCTACACCTTC

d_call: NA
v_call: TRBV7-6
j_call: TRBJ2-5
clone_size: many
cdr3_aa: CASSSRLGVQETQYF
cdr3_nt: TGTGCCAGCAGCTCTCGTTTAGGGGTACAAGAGACCCAGTACTTC

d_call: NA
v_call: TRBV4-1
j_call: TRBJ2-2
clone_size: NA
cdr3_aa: CASSGLGVNTGELFF
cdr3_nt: TGCGCCAGCAGCGGGTTGGGGGTGAACACCGGGGAGCTGTTTTTT

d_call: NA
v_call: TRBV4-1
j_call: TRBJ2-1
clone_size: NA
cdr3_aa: CASSHLDRQWEDEQFF
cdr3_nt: TGCGCCAGCAGCCACCTGGACAGACAATGGGAGGATGAGCAGTTCTTC

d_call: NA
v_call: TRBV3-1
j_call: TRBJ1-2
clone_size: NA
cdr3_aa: CAVSAATGKYYGYTF
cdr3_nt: TGTGCCGTCTCGGCTGCTACCGGGAAGTACTATGGCTACACCTTC

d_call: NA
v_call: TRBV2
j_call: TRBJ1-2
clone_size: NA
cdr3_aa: CASRDANTVDYGYTF
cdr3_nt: TGTGCCAGCAGGGACGCCAATACGGTAGACTATGGCTACACCTTC

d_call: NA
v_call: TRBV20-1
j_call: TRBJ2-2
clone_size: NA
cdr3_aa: CSARGGGGTHTGELFF
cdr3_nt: TGCAGTGCCCGAGGGGGCGGGGGAACCCACACCGGGGAGCTGTTTTTT

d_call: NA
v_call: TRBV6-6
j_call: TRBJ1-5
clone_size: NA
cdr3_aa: CASGLLGRQPQHF
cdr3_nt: TGTGCCAGCGGCCTGTTGGGACGCCAGCCCCAGCATTTT

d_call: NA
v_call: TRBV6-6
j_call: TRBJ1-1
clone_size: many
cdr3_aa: CASSYSSYSRRTVDTEAFF
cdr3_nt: TGTGCCAGCAGTTACTCATCTTATTCTAGGCGGACAGTAGACACTGAAGCTTTCTTT

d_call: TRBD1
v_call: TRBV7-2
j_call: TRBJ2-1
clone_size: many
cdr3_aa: CASSLAFPSQGAPYNEQFF
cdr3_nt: TGTGCCAGCAGCTTAGCGTTTCCGAGTCAGGGGGCCCCTTACAATGAGCAGTTCTTC

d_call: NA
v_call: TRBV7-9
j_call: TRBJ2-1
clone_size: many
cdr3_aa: CASRLGTNEQFF
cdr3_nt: TGTGCCAGCAGGTTGGGAACGAATGAGCAGTTCTTC

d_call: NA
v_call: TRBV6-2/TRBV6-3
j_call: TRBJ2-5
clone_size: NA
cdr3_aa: CASSYGLSGGTQYF
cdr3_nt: TGTGCCAGCAGTTACGGACTGTCCGGGGGGACCCAGTACTTC

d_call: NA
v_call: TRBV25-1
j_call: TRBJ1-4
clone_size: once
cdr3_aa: CASKNEKLFF
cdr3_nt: TGTGCCAGCAAGAATGAAAAACTGTTTTTT

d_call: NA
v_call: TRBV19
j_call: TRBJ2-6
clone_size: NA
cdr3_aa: CASSMMESGANVLTF
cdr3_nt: TGTGCCAGTAGTATGATGGAGTCTGGGGCCAACGTCCTGACTTTC

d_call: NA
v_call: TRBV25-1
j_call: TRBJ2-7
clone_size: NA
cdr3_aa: CATRGYEQYF
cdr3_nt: TGTGCCACAAGGGGTTACGAGCAGTACTTC

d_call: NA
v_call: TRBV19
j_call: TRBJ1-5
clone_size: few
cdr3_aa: CASSMRREHSNQPQHF
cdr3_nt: TGTGCCAGTAGTATGCGACGGGAACATAGCAATCAGCCCCAGCATTTT

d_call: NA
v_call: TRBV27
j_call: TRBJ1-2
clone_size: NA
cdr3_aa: CASSPDAWGYTF
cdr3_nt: TGTGCCAGCAGTCCGGACGCTTGGGGCTACACCTTC

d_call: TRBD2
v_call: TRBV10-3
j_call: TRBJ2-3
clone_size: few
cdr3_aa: CAIRTPLAGARDTQYF
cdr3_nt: TGTGCCATCAGGACTCCTCTAGCGGGGGCGCGAGATACGCAGTATTTT

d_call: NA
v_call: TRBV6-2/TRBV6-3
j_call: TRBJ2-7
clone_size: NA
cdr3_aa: CASKVGTDSYEQYF
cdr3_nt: TGTGCCAGCAAGGTCGGGACTGATTCCTACGAGCAGTACTTC

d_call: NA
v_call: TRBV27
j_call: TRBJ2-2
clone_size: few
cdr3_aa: CASSPMRQNTGELFF
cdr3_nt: TGTGCCAGCAGTCCGATGAGACAGAACACCGGGGAGCTGTTTTTT

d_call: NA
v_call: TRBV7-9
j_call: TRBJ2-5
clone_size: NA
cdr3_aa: CASSADSHQETQYF
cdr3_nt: TGTGCCAGCAGCGCCGACAGTCACCAAGAGACCCAGTACTTC

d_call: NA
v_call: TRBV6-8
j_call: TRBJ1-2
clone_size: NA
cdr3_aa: CASSYSVASNGYTF
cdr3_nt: TGTGCCAGCAGTTACTCGGTCGCAAGTAATGGCTACACCTTC

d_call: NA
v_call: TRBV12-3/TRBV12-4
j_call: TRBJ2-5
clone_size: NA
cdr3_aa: CASRAGEETQYF
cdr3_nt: TGTGCCAGCAGGGCAGGGGAAGAGACCCAGTACTTC

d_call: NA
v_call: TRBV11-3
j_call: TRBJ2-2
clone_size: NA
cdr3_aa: CASSLGLITGELFF
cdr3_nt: TGTGCCAGCAGCTTGGGACTTATCACCGGGGAGCTGTTTTTT

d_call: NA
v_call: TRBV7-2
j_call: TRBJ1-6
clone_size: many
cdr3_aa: CASSLLRQYSPLHF
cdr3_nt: TGTGCCAGCAGCTTACTTCGTCAGTATTCACCCCTCCACTTT

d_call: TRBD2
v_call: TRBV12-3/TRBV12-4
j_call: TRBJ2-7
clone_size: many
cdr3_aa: CASSWGGTYEQYF
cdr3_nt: TGTGCCAGCAGTTGGGGGGGGACCTACGAGCAGTACTTC

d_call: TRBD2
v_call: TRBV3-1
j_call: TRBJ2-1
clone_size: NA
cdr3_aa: CASSQGGGSYNEQFF
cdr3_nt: TGTGCCAGCAGCCAAGGGGGGGGCTCCTACAATGAGCAGTTCTTC

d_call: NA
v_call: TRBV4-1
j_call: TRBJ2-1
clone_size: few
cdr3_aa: CASSQNSYTSPYNEQFF
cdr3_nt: TGCGCCAGCAGCCAAAACAGTTACACCTCCCCCTACAATGAGCAGTTCTTC

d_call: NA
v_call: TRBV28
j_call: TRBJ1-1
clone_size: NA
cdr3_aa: CASSSQGETEAFF
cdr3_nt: TGTGCCAGCAGTTCTCAGGGAGAGACTGAAGCTTTCTTT

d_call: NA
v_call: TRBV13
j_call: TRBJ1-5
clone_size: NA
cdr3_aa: CASSQTGRPQHF
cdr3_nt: TGTGCCAGCAGCCAGACAGGTAGGCCCCAGCATTTT

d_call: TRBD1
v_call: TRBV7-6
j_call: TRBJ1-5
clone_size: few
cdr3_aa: CASSPGTDSNQPQHF
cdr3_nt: TGTGCCAGCAGCCCCGGGACAGATAGCAATCAGCCCCAGCATTTT

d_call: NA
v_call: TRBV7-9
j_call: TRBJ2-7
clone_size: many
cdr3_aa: CASSLPGRSYEQYF
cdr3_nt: TGTGCCAGCAGTTTACCAGGCCGGTCCTACGAGCAGTACTTC

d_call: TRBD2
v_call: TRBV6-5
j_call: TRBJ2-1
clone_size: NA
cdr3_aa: CASSYDTGLGSSYNEQFF
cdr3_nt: TGTGCCAGCAGTTACGATACAGGACTAGGGAGCTCCTACAATGAGCAGTTCTTC